Sequencing of this T cell receptor beta chain was carried out in a study of T cell changes during pregnancy in multiple sclerosis. CDR1 and CDR2 (germline): SGHTA, FQGTGA. The ends were cut back, 1 base at V and 3 bases at J, with 5 bases in the middle. CDR3 length equals 13 residues. Sequencing was performed with immunoSEQ multiplex PCR; in TCRdb, only in-frame clones are kept and a portion is missing. Of roughly 59,000 clones listed, 80% to 95% are singletons. The TCR was taken from a female donor with multiple sclerosis, enrolled in a pregnancy study. This rearrangement joins TRBV7-3 to TRBJ2-3, with a tentative D call TRBD2 (5 bases). This specimen consisted of CD4+ T cells from peripheral blood mononuclear cells, obtained before pregnancy. The CDR3 DNA follows: TGTGCCAGCAGCTTAAGCGGGACAGATACGCAGTATTTT. Translated: CASSLSGTDTQYF.